This T cell receptor (beta chain) was observed in a study of cytotoxic CD8 clonotypes in ibrutinib-treated CLL. Study-wide results and limits: Under treatment, the uncommon public clonotypes either contracted or remained stable. Against age-matched healthy donors, baseline clonality ran higher and tracked circulating CD8+ T-cell counts.

Worth noting for this clone: Its target is unknown.

Investigators sought sequencing depths of between 1 in 200,000 and 1 in 1 million T cells. Assay: immunoSEQ multiplex PCR; the TCRdb copy retains only in-frame clones and omits some. The sample has approximately 280,000 clones, 65% to 85% seen once. Germline loops: CDR1 SGHNT, CDR2 YENEEA. Deletions cut 4 bases from V and 6 bases from J, with 13 bases between. CDR3 size: 14 residues. The chain recombines TRBV11-3 with TRBJ2-1; D uncertain. Material: PBMCs, obtained at disease progression, from a patient treated with ibrutinib. This receptor was identified in a human donor with chronic lymphocytic leukemia. CDR3 in amino acids: CASSSPLRPNEQFF. The CDR3 nucleotides are TGTGCCAGCAGCTCCCCGCTCCGTCCCAATGAGCAGTTCTTC.